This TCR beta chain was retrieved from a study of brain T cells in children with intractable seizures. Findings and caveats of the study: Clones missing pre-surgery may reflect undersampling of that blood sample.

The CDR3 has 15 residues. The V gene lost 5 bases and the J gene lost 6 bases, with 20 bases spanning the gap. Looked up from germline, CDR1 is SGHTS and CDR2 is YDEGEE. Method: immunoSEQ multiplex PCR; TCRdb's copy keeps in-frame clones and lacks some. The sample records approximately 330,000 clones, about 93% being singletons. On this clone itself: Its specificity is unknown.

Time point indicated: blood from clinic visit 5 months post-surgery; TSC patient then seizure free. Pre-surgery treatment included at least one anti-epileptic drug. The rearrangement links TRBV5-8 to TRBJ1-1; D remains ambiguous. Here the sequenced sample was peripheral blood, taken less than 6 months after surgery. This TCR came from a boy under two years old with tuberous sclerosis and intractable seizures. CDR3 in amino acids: CASSLYMTGGAEAFF. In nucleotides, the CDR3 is TGTGCCAGCAGTTTATATATGACCGGTGGGGCTGAAGCTTTCTTT.